This T cell receptor beta chain was recorded in a study of blood T cell repertoires in COVID-19. Assay: immunoSEQ multiplex PCR; the TCRdb copy retains only in-frame clones and omits some. The sample has 310,000 or so clones; approximately 83% are singletons. A remark on this clone: Other DNA sequences within the sample encode an identical CDR3.

Input material: peripheral blood. This sequence was found in a woman in her 30s who had recovered from COVID-19.

Written as DNA, the CDR3 is TGTGCCTGGAGTGTACTGGCGGGGGGGTACAATGAGCAGTTCTTC. Protein product: CAWSVLAGGYNEQFF. The chain links TRBV30 to TRBJ2-1; 9 bases match TRBD2. Germline V gene sequence: CDR1 GTSNPN, CDR2 SVGIG (reference sequence). V lost 0 bases, J lost 4 bases, and 4 bases stayed unmatched. The CDR3 covers 15 residues.